The 18 T cell receptor beta chains below were found in one sample sequenced in a study of T cells after yellow fever vaccination (dated by TCRdb to the late 2010s). The treatment or condition label, as the study defines it: live attenuated yellow fever vaccine strain. Libraries were made using 5' RACE. The sequencer listed for this sample is Illumina HiSeq 2500. TCRdb reprocessing: public reads trimmed at Q25 with fastp, clones called with MiXCR, in-frame beta chains kept. Rows merge per CDR3 protein into single entries with the most common DNA and genes. The sample data list hundreds of thousands of distinct CDR3 sequences, and 8.1% of these were observed just once. Jointly, the top ten make up under 20% of the sample. The sample in question was PBMCs, obtained about 49 days after the first yellow fever vaccination. The receptors originated from a man aged 18-30 years who received the YFV17D yellow fever vaccine.

This clonotype was seen a handful of times. This chain connects TRBV6-1 to TRBJ2-7; D gene unclear. Germline loops: CDR1 MNHNS, CDR2 SASEGT. This CDR3 has 13 amino acids. V lost 7 bases and J 2 bases, leaving 12 bases between the germline ends. As DNA, the CDR3 is TGTGCCAGCATCCCACCGGTAACCTACGAGCAGTACTTC. This translates into CASIPPVTYEQYF.

This clonotype was counted between two and nine times. The DNA of the CDR3 is TGTGCCAGCAGGACAGGACAGGGCTACGAAAAACTGTTTTTT. Protein: CASRTGQGYEKLFF. The V gene is TRBV28, the J gene TRBJ1-4, with 8 bases matching TRBD1. V shed 6 bases and J 8 bases; nucleotides not matched to a gene: 8. The CDR3 runs 14 residues. Germline V gene data show CDR1 as MDHEN and CDR2 as SYDVKM. Filled out from reference TRBV28 and TRBJ1-4, the complete variable domain reads DVKVTQSSRYLVKRTGEKVFLECVQDMDHENMFWYRQDPGLGLRLIYFSYDVKMKEKGDIPEGYSVSREKKERFSLILESASTNQTSMYLCASRTGQGYEKLFFGSGTQLSVL.

This rearrangement joins TRBV4-1 to TRBJ2-2; 7 nucleotides match TRBD2. Germline CDR1 and CDR2: MGHRA and YSYEKL. The V segment lost 2 bases and the J segment 6 bases; nucleotides outside the gene matches: 6. The CDR3 consists of 15 residues. The CDR3 region has the DNA TGCGCCAGCAGCCAATCTGGGGGGGGACCCGGGGAGCTGTTTTTT. This codes for CASSQSGGGPGELFF.

The V and J genes are TRBV5-1 and TRBJ2-7, with 8 bases aligning to TRBD1. From germline, CDR1 is SGHRS and CDR2 YFSETQ. The CDR3 is made up of 18 amino acids. V lost 0 bases, J lost 6 bases, and 17 bases stayed unmatched. CDR3 residues: CASSLGGTGDGWGSEQYF. For the CDR3, the DNA is TGCGCCAGCAGCTTGGGAGGGACAGGTGATGGTTGGGGATCCGAGCAGTACTTC.

This chain uses TRBV10-3 with TRBJ1-2; 8 positions agree with TRBD1. The CDR3 has 16 residues. Germline trimming cut 9 bases from V and 5 bases from J; bases unmatched to any gene: 17. Looked up from germline, CDR1 is ENHRY and CDR2 is SYGVKD. The CDR3: CAISSGTGRLGYGYTF. The CDR3 DNA reads TGTGCCATTTCCTCCGGGACAGGAAGATTGGGATATGGCTACACCTTC.

This clonotype appeared many times. CDR3 amino acids: CASSFRVGYEQYF. The CDR3 DNA sequence: TGTGCCAGCTCCTTCAGGGTCGGCTACGAGCAGTACTTC. The J gene is TRBJ2-7, the V gene TRBV12-3 or TRBV12-4; tentative D call: TRBD1 (5 bases). V was trimmed by 8 bases and J by 3 bases, leaving 14 bases between them. The CDR3 contains 13 residues.

The rearrangement links TRBV18 to TRBJ2-6; no clear D gene. In germline, CDR1 is KGHSH, CDR2 LQKENI. There are 16 residues in the CDR3. Trimming removed 3 bases at V and 0 bases at J, with 9 bases between. CDR3 sequence reads: CASSPLPPSGANVLTF. As DNA, the CDR3 is TGTGCCAGCTCACCCCTCCCCCCCTCTGGGGCCAACGTCCTGACTTTC. Supplemented by reference TRBV18 and TRBJ2-6, the full variable domain reads NAGVMQNPRHLVRRRGQEARLRCSPMKGHSHVYWYRQLPEEGLKFMVYLQKENIIDESGMPKERFSAEFPKEGPSILRIQQVVRGDSAAYFCASSPLPPSGANVLTFGAGSRLTVL.

This clonotype was detected only a few times. The chain uses TRBV5-6 and TRBJ2-7; 11 bases agree with TRBD2. The germline gives CDR1 SGHDT, CDR2 YYEEEE. V shed 4 bases, J shed 3 bases, and the junction held 3 bases outside the gene matches. The CDR3 contains 14 residues. This CDR3 is CASSGGTSGYEQYV. DNA of the CDR3: TGTGCCAGCAGCGGGGGGACTAGCGGCTACGAGCAGTACGTC.

This clonotype was observed a handful of times. This sequence joins TRBV7-2 and TRBJ2-7, with 12 nucleotides matching TRBD2. J gave up 6 bases and V 2 bases, and 8 bases lay outside the gene matches. The CDR3 is made up of 16 amino acids. Germline CDR1 is SGHTA and CDR2 is FQGNSA. This chain's CDR3 is CASSLSSSGGAVEQYF. The CDR3 region has the DNA TGTGCCAGCAGCTTAAGCTCTAGCGGGGGGGCCGTCGAGCAGTACTTC.

This clonotype has a handful of counts. The CDR3 here is CASSLGLGQQETQYF. The CDR3 DNA follows: TGCGCCAGCAGCTTGGGCCTAGGACAGCAAGAGACCCAGTACTTC. This chain links TRBV5-1 with TRBJ2-5, with a weak D call TRBD1 (6 bases). Germline CDR1 reads SGHRS; CDR2 reads YFSETQ. This CDR3 contains 15 residues. The V end was cut by 0 bases, the J end by 2 bases, with 11 bases between.

In its sample, this clonotype was seen a few times. The chain carries TRBV5-4 and TRBJ2-3; 7 bases are shared with TRBD2. Germline V gives CDR1 SGHNT, CDR2 YYREEE (reference sequence). This CDR3 region has 14 residues. V was pared by 0 bases and J by 6 bases, with 4 bases of the junction left unmatched. For the CDR3, the DNA is TGTGCCAGCAGCTTGGTGGGGGGGGAGGATACGCAGTATTTT. It yields the protein CASSLVGGEDTQYF.

This clonotype appeared many times. The V call is TRBV5-1, the J call TRBJ2-2; TRBD1 agrees at 9 bases. CDR3 length: 15 amino acids. V trimming: 2 bases; J trimming: 6 bases; junction bases outside the gene matches: 5. CDR1 and CDR2 from the germline V gene are SGHRS and YFSETQ. In DNA form, the CDR3 reads TGCGCCAGCAGCTTCGGGGACAGGGTTTCCGGGGAGCTGTTTTTT. Translating gives CASSFGDRVSGELFF.

The chain couples TRBV6-2 or TRBV6-3 to TRBJ2-1; D remains unclear. From germline, CDR1 is MNHEY and CDR2 SVGEGT. The length of the CDR3 is 16 residues. V was clipped by 0 bases and J by 2 bases, with 11 bases between them. The CDR3 spells CASSYSSRVPYNEQFF. The CDR3 DNA is TGTGCCAGCAGTTACTCATCTAGGGTTCCCTACAATGAGCAGTTCTTC.

This clonotype was counted between two and nine times. The V gene is TRBV23-1, the J gene TRBJ2-2; 8 bases agree with TRBD1. TRBV23-1 is labeled an ORF, and its function is uncertain. The CDR3 totals 17 residues. V shed 3 bases and J 7 bases; nucleotides not matched to a gene: 13. The DNA for the CDR3 is TGCGCCAGCAGTCATCCCCGACAGGGGCGGGTGAACGGGGAGCTGTTTTTT. It encodes CASSHPRQGRVNGELFF.

In this sample, this clonotype turned up a few times. The chain links TRBV18 to TRBJ2-5; TRBD2 might be the D (6 bases). Germline loops: CDR1 KGHSH, CDR2 LQKENI. The CDR3 runs 16 residues. V was clipped by 2 bases and J by 1 base, with 14 bases between them. CDR3 nucleotide sequence: TGTGCCAGCTCACCAGATACTAGCCTCCTCCAAGAGACCCAGTACTTC. As protein: CASSPDTSLLQETQYF. The full variable domain, rest sourced from reference TRBV18 and TRBJ2-5, is NAGVMQNPRHLVRRRGQEARLRCSPMKGHSHVYWYRQLPEEGLKFMVYLQKENIIDESGMPKERFSAEFPKEGPSILRIQQVVRGDSAAYFCASSPDTSLLQETQYFGPGTRLLVL.

This chain links TRBV4-1 with TRBJ1-3; no clear D gene. Trimming removed 0 bases from V and 1 base from J, with 10 bases in between. The CDR3 spans 16 residues. Looked up from germline, CDR1 is MGHRA and CDR2 is YSYEKL. This CDR3 is CASSQDRGRSGNTIYF. The CDR3 bases are TGCGCCAGCAGCCAAGATCGCGGCAGGTCTGGAAACACCATATATTTT.

Only a few counts were recorded for this clonotype. The J gene is TRBJ1-4, the V gene TRBV25-1; the D is unclear. V shed 3 bases and J shed 7 bases, with 12 bases lying between them. Germline lookup yields CDR1 MGHDK and CDR2 SYGVNS. The CDR3 extends over 14 amino acids. In nucleotides, the CDR3 is TGTGCCAGCAGTGATGCCGGGTTAAGTGAAAAACTGTTTTTT. Protein: CASSDAGLSEKLFF.

This clonotype was found a few times. V and J are TRBV6-5 and TRBJ1-3, with D tentatively TRBD1 (5 bases). Trimming cost V 2 bases and J 4 bases, with 12 bases left between them. Germline V gene data show CDR1 as MNHEY and CDR2 as SVGAGI. The CDR3 consists of 15 residues. The CDR3 loop reads CASSYGAGPGNTIYF. Here the CDR3 DNA reads TGTGCCAGCAGTTACGGAGCGGGGCCGGGAAACACCATATATTTT.